These 27 T cell receptor beta chains share one sample of origin, sequenced in a study of early T cells in non-severe SARS-CoV-2 infection (dated by TCRdb to about 2021). The receptor library was made with 5' RACE. The sequencer listed for this sample is NextSeq 500. TCRdb reanalyzed the raw reads on its own, using fastp at Q25 for trimming and MiXCR for clone calling, and kept in-frame beta chains. Under each unique CDR3 protein, matching rows form one entry showing the most common genes and DNA. The sample yields roughly 54,000 distinct CDR3 sequences; around 5.6% were counted once. Roughly 7% of the sample is taken by the ten largest. What was sequenced was whole blood. These receptors came from an adult who was a healthcare worker with PCR-confirmed SARS-CoV-2 infection or an uninfected control (not recorded which).

This clonotype showed up just a few times. The chain is built from TRBV29-1 and TRBJ2-7; 10 bases agree with TRBD1. Trimming took 5 bases from V and 5 from J; bases not matched to a gene: 6. The CDR3 has 13 residues. Germline CDR1 and CDR2: SQVTM and ANQGSEA. The CDR3 DNA sequence: TGCAGCGTTTTCCGGGACAGGGGCCACGAGCAGTACTTC. Its protein product is CSVFRDRGHEQYF.

This clonotype was counted many times. The J gene is TRBJ1-2, the V gene TRBV7-2, with D hard to call. With 1 base removed from V and 4 bases from J, the gap between germline ends came to 10 bases. CDR3 length: 14 residues. Germline V gene lookup returns CDR1 SGHTA and CDR2 FQGNSA. The CDR3 DNA sequence: TGTGCCAGCAGCTTAGTTGTGGGTAGCTATGGCTACACCTTC. It encodes CASSLVVGSYGYTF.

There are many counts of this clonotype. This rearrangement joins TRBV4-1 to TRBJ1-5; 7 bases map to TRBD1. Germline CDR1 and CDR2: MGHRA and YSYEKL. CDR3 length equals 15 residues. The junction had 1 base not matched to a gene; V was cut back by 1 base and J by 1 base. In DNA, the CDR3 is TGCGCCAGCAGCCAAGTACAGGGGAGCAATCAGCCCCAGCATTTT. Translating it yields CASSQVQGSNQPQHF.

The sample holds many counts of this clonotype. The chain joins TRBV20-1 to TRBJ2-7; D is possibly TRBD2 (5 bases). The length of the CDR3 is 12 residues. Germline assignment: CDR1 DFQATT and CDR2 SNEGSKA (reference sequence). V was clipped by 5 bases and J by 3 bases, with 11 bases between them. The CDR3 nucleotides are TGCAGTGCTTCCGGACGGGGCTACGAGCAGTACTTC. It translates to CSASGRGYEQYF.

The chain joins TRBV4-2 to TRBJ2-7; 7 bases are a match to TRBD2. Germline trimming cut 4 bases from V and 0 bases from J; bases unmatched to any gene: 6. The V gene's germline CDR1 is LGHNA and CDR2 YNFKEQ. There are 15 residues in the CDR3. CDR3: CASSRSGESSYEQYF. The CDR3 nucleotides are TGTGCCAGCAGCCGGAGCGGGGAAAGCTCCTACGAGCAGTACTTC.

This clonotype showed up many times. The chain employs TRBV24-1 and TRBJ1-2; no definite D call. This CDR3 is built from 15 residues. Germline V gene sequence: CDR1 KGHDR, CDR2 SFDVKD. V was clipped by 4 bases and J by 0 bases, with 11 bases between them. The CDR3 DNA is TGTGCCACCAGTGAGGAGGGTCCACCTAACTATGGCTACACCTTC. Its protein product is CATSEEGPPNYGYTF.

This clonotype has a count of ten or more. The chain has TRBV30 and TRBJ2-1, with TRBD2 matching 12 bases. Germline loops: CDR1 GTSNPN, CDR2 SVGIG (reference sequence). The CDR3 consists of 15 residues. V trimming: 0 bases; J trimming: 3 bases; junction bases outside the gene matches: 0. The CDR3 loop reads CAWSVLAGGYNEQFF. CDR3 bases: TGTGCCTGGAGTGTACTAGCGGGGGGCTACAATGAGCAGTTCTTC.

This clonotype was counted between two and nine times. The rearrangement joins TRBV12-3 or TRBV12-4 to TRBJ2-1; TRBD1 matches 9 bases. This CDR3 has 16 amino acids. V was pared by 5 bases and J by 4 bases, with 9 bases of the junction left unmatched. This chain's CDR3 is CASSPDRQGVYNEQFF. DNA of the CDR3: TGTGCCAGCAGTCCGGATCGACAGGGGGTGTACAATGAGCAGTTCTTC.

There are a few counts of this clonotype. The CDR3 region has the DNA TGCAGTGCTAGAGTGCAGGGGAGAAGAACTGAAGCTTTCTTT. It yields the protein CSARVQGRRTEAFF. The V call is TRBV20-1, the J call TRBJ1-1, with a weak D call TRBD1 (6 bases). Trimming removed 1 base from V and 5 bases from J, with 14 bases in between. Looked up from germline, CDR1 is DFQATT and CDR2 is SNEGSKA (reference sequence). This CDR3 is built from 14 residues.

This clonotype was counted many times. The chain has TRBV5-4 and TRBJ2-2; possibly TRBD2 for D (6 bases). CDR1 and CDR2 from the germline V gene are SGHNT and YYREEE (reference sequence). CDR3 size: 13 residues. V gave up 6 bases and J gave up 4 bases, with 10 bases separating them. The DNA for the CDR3 is TGTGCCAGCACCCGGAGGGCCACCGGGGAGCTGTTTTTT. Encoded protein: CASTRRATGELFF. Combining the CDR3 with reference TRBV5-4 and TRBJ2-2 gives the whole variable domain ETGVTQSPTHLIKTRGQQVTLRCSSQSGHNTVSWYQQALGQGPQFIFQYYREEENGRGNFPPRFSGLQFPNYSSELNVNALELDDSALYLCASTRRATGELFFGEGSRLTVL.

This clonotype was found many times. V is TRBV7-9 and J is TRBJ2-7; D is unclear. Looked up from germline, CDR1 is SEHNR and CDR2 is FQNEAQ (reference sequence). Trimming shortened V by 5 bases and J by 2 bases, and 16 bases separated the two germline ends. This CDR3 spans 15 amino acids. The CDR3 region is CASSNFAGQAYEQYF. DNA for the CDR3: TGTGCCAGCAGCAATTTTGCAGGCCAGGCCTACGAGCAGTACTTC. Complete variable domain (other parts from reference TRBV7-9 and TRBJ2-7): DTGVSQNPRHKITKRGQNVTFRCDPISEHNRLYWYRQTLGQGPEFLTYFQNEAQLEKSRLLSDRFSAERPKGSFSTLEIQRTEQGDSAMYLCASSNFAGQAYEQYFGPGTRLTVT.

V gene TRBV6-6 combines with J gene TRBJ2-1; D uncertain. CDR1 MNHNY and CDR2 SVGAGI come from the germline V gene (reference sequence). The CDR3 length is 16 residues. V gave up 6 bases and J gave up 6 bases, with 21 bases separating them. The CDR3 sequence: CASRYTDLGFSNEQFF. The CDR3 DNA reads TGTGCCAGCAGATACACCGACTTAGGTTTTAGCAATGAGCAGTTCTTC.

This clonotype showed up just a few times. The gene calls are TRBV7-8 and TRBJ2-1; D is undetermined. There are 16 residues in the CDR3. CDR1 SGHVS and CDR2 FQNEAQ come from the germline V gene. Trimming cost V 1 base and J 2 bases, with 12 bases left between them. The CDR3 spells CASSLGVNLPYNEQFF. The DNA of the CDR3 is TGTGCCAGCAGCTTAGGGGTCAATCTGCCCTACAATGAGCAGTTCTTC.

The J gene is TRBJ1-1, the V gene TRBV7-6; weak D call: TRBD1 (6 bases). Trimming removed 0 bases from V and 7 bases from J, with 9 bases in between. In germline, CDR1 is SGHVS, CDR2 FNYEAQ. CDR3 length: 13 amino acids. CDR3 bases: TGTGCCAGCAGCTTAGCGGAACAGGGTGAAGCTTTCTTT. This gives the protein CASSLAEQGEAFF.

Note on this clonotype: One base away lies a much larger clone, so this may be a sequencing read error. The genes are TRBV20-1 and TRBJ2-4; 13 bases align to TRBD2. In germline, CDR1 is DFQATT, CDR2 SNEGSKA (reference sequence). V shed 4 bases, J shed 2 bases, and the junction held 14 bases outside the gene matches. The CDR3 consists of 19 residues. DNA for the CDR3: TGCAGTGCTAAGTATTCCGGGACTAGCGGGATGCTAACCAAAAACATTCAGTACTTC. Translation gives CSAKYSGTSGMLTKNIQYF.

This clonotype showed up many times. The chain combines TRBV18 with TRBJ1-6; TRBD1 is a possible D gene (5 bases). Trimming cost V 4 bases and J 7 bases, with 26 bases left between them. The CDR3 spans 19 residues. Germline lookup yields CDR1 KGHSH and CDR2 LQKENI. The CDR3, as DNA: TGTGCCAGCTCACTCAGAGCGGGGCGCGCCGACTCGCTCAATTCACCCCTCCACTTT. It is translated as CASSLRAGRADSLNSPLHF. Supplemented by reference TRBV18 and TRBJ1-6, the full variable domain reads NAGVMQNPRHLVRRRGQEARLRCSPMKGHSHVYWYRQLPEEGLKFMVYLQKENIIDESGMPKERFSAEFPKEGPSILRIQQVVRGDSAAYFCASSLRAGRADSLNSPLHFGNGTRLTVT.

This clonotype has at least ten counts. The genes are TRBV7-6 and TRBJ1-4; D gene ambiguous. Germline V gene lookup returns CDR1 SGHVS and CDR2 FNYEAQ. V was trimmed by 1 base and J by 4 bases, leaving 4 bases between them. This CDR3 has 13 residues. In nucleotides, the CDR3 is TGTGCCAGCAGCTTAGGGATTAATGAAAAACTGTTTTTT. Translating gives CASSLGINEKLFF.

This clonotype turned up a few times. The CDR3, as DNA: TGTGCCAGCTCACCAATGGACAGGGGGCTCAATTCACCCCTCCACTTT. This codes for CASSPMDRGLNSPLHF. The chain joins TRBV18 to TRBJ1-6; 11 bases align to TRBD1. The junction had 4 bases not matched to a gene; V was cut back by 2 bases and J by 7 bases. The CDR3 spans 16 residues. The germline V gene has CDR1 KGHSH and CDR2 LQKENI.

This clonotype was counted between two and nine times. The chain uses TRBV6-5 and TRBJ2-7, with 7 bases lining up with TRBD1. V was pared by 6 bases and J by 0 bases, with 17 bases of the junction left unmatched. Germline CDR1 reads MNHEY; CDR2 reads SVGAGI. The CDR3 consists of 18 residues. CDR3 sequence: CASSPDRLGTRGSYEQYF. The CDR3 DNA is TGTGCCAGCAGCCCGGACAGGCTCGGCACCCGAGGCTCCTACGAGCAGTACTTC.

V usage is TRBV7-2 and J usage is TRBJ2-5; a weak D match, TRBD1 (7 bases). The CDR3 spans 15 residues. Between the trimmed V and J ends, which lost 3 bases and 5 bases, there was a span of 16 bases. Germline V CDR1 and CDR2: SGHTA, FQGNSA. The CDR3 bases are TGTGCCAGCAGCTTGGGGGGACAGTGGATGGAGACCCAGTACTTC. Translated: CASSLGGQWMETQYF.

At least ten counts were recorded for this clonotype. The V call is TRBV3-1, the J call TRBJ2-7; tentative D call: TRBD1 (5 bases). Germline V gene lookup returns CDR1 LGHDT and CDR2 YNNKEL (reference sequence). The CDR3 consists of 13 residues. The V end was cut by 6 bases, the J end by 1 base, with 10 bases between. CDR3 sequence reads: CASRSTVSYEQYF. The CDR3, as DNA: TGTGCCAGCAGATCGACAGTGTCCTACGAGCAGTACTTC.

This clonotype was observed many times. V and J are TRBV27 and TRBJ1-6, with 10 nucleotides matching TRBD1. With 4 bases clipped from V and 5 bases from J, the junction kept 5 bases outside the gene matches. This CDR3 has 16 residues. Germline V CDR1 and CDR2: MNHEY, SMNVEV (reference sequence). In DNA form, the CDR3 reads TGTGCCAGCAGTTCCCGACAGGGGGCGAATAATTCACCCCTCCACTTT. It encodes CASSSRQGANNSPLHF.

This clonotype was counted a few times. The rearrangement uses TRBV20-1 and TRBJ2-3; D call uncertain. Trimming pared 3 bases from V and 2 bases from J, leaving 9 bases between. The germline V gene has CDR1 DFQATT and CDR2 SNEGSKA (reference sequence). CDR3 length: 13 amino acids. The CDR3 sequence is CSASRPTTDTQYF. In DNA, the CDR3 is TGCAGTGCTAGCCGACCGACCACAGATACGCAGTATTTT.

This clonotype occurred many times. The J gene is TRBJ1-5, the V gene TRBV4-1; D unresolved. The CDR3 spans 15 residues. V was cut by 0 bases and J by 0 bases, with 6 bases left in between. Germline CDR1 MGHRA, CDR2 YSYEKL. DNA for the CDR3: TGCGCCAGCAGCCAAGAAGGTTATAGCAATCAGCCCCAGCATTTT. As protein: CASSQEGYSNQPQHF.

This clonotype was picked up many times. This chain uses TRBV7-9 with TRBJ1-2, with D unresolved. CDR1 is SEHNR and CDR2 is FQNEAQ in the germline V gene (reference sequence). The V gene lost 6 bases and the J gene lost 0 bases, with 17 bases spanning the gap. The CDR3 has 16 residues. Written as DNA, the CDR3 is TGTGCCAGCAGTCCCCACTCACGAACACCTAACTATGGCTACACCTTC. Amino acid sequence: CASSPHSRTPNYGYTF.

This clonotype was counted at least ten times. The chain is built from TRBV4-1 and TRBJ1-5; 7 bases match TRBD1. Germline V gene sequence: CDR1 MGHRA, CDR2 YSYEKL. There are 15 residues in the CDR3. Trimming cost V 0 bases and J 5 bases; bases outside gene matches: 4. The CDR3 nucleotides are TGCGCCAGCAGCCAAGAGGAACAGGGGCATCAGCCCCAGCATTTT. Protein product: CASSQEEQGHQPQHF.

This clonotype was picked up many times. The gene calls are TRBV5-4 and TRBJ2-3, with 7 bases lining up with TRBD1. The CDR3 contains 14 residues. V lost 4 bases to trimming and J lost 3 bases; unmatched junction nucleotides: 5. Germline CDR1 and CDR2: SGHNT and YYREEE (reference sequence). The CDR3 region is CASSLDRWTDTQYF. CDR3 in DNA: TGTGCCAGCAGCCTGGACAGGTGGACAGATACGCAGTATTTT.